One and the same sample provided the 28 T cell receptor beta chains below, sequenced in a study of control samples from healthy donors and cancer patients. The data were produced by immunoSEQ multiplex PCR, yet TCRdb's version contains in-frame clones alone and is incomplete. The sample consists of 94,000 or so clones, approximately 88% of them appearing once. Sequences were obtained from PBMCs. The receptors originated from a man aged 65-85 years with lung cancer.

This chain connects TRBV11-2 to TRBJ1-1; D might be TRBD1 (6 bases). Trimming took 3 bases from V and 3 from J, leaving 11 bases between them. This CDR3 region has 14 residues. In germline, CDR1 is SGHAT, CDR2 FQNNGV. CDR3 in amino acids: CASSLVGQYTEAFF. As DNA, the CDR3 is TGTGCCAGCAGCTTGGTAGGACAGTACACTGAAGCTTTCTTT.

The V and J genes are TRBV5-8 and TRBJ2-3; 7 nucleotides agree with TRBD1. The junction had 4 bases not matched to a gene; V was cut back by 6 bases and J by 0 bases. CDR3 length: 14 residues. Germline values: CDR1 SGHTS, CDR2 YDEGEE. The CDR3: CASTKGASTDTQYF. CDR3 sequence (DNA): TGTGCCAGCACTAAGGGGGCCAGCACAGATACGCAGTATTTT.

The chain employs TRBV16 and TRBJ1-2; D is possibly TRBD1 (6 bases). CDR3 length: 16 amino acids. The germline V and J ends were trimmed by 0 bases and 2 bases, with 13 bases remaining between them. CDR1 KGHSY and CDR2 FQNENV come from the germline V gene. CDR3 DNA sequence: TGTGCCAGCAGCCAATCGCGTGGGGGCGTGAACTATGGCTACACCTTC. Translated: CASSQSRGGVNYGYTF.

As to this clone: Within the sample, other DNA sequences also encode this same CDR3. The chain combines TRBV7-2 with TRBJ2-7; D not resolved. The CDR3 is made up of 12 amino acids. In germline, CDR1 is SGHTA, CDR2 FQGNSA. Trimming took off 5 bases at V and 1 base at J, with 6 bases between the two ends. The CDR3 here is CASSHGSYEQYF. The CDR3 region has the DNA TGTGCCAGCAGCCACGGGTCCTACGAGCAGTACTTC.

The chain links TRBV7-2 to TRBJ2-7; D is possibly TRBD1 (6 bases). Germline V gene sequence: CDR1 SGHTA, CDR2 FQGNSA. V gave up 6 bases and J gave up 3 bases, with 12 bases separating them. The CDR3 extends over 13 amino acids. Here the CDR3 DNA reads TGTGCCAGCAGTCAGGGACATAGCTACGAGCAGTACTTC. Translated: CASSQGHSYEQYF.

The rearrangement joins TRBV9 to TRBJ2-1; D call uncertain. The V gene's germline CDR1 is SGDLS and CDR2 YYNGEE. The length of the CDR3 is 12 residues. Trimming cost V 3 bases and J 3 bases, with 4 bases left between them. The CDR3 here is CASSGGYNEQFF. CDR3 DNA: TGTGCCAGCAGCGGAGGCTACAATGAGCAGTTCTTC.

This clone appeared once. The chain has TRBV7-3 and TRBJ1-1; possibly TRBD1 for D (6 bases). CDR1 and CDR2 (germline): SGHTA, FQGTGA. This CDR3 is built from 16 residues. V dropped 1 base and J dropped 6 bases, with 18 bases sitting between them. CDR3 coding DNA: TGTGCCAGCAGCTTAAAAGGGGACACGTCTCCTGCTGAAGCTTTCTTT. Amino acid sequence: CASSLKGDTSPAEAFF.

The CDR3 DNA reads as TGTGCCAGTAGATGGACAGGGGGCGAAAACATTCAGTACTTC. Translating it yields CASRWTGGENIQYF. This rearrangement joins TRBV19 to TRBJ2-4; TRBD1 matches at 11 bases. The CDR3 consists of 14 residues. Germline-derived CDR1 and CDR2 are LNHDA and SQIVND (reference sequence). V lost 6 bases and J lost 5; bases outside the gene matches: 3.

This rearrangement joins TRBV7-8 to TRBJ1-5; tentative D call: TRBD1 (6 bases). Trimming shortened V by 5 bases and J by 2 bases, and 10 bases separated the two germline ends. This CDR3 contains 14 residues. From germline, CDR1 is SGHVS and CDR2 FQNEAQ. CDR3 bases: TGTGCCAGCAGCGGGACAAATGGCAATCAGCCCCAGCATTTT. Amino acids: CASSGTNGNQPQHF.

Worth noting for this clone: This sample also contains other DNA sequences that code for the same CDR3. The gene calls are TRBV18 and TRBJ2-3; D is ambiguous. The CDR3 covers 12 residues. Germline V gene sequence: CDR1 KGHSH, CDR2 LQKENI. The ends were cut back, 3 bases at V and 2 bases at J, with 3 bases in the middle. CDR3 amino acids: CASSPSTDTQYF. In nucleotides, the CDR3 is TGTGCCAGCTCACCGTCCACAGATACGCAGTATTTT.

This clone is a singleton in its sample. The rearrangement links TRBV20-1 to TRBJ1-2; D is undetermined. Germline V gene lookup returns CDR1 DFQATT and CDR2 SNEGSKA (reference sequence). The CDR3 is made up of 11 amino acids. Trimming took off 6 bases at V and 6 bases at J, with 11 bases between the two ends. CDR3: CSAFGRDGYTF. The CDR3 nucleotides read TGCAGTGCGTTTGGGAGGGATGGCTACACCTTC.

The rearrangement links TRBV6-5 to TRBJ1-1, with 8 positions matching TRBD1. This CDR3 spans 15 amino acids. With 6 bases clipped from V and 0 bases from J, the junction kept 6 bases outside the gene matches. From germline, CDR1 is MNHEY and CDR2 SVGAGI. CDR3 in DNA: TGTGCCAGCAGCGCCCAGGGGGCCATGAACACTGAAGCTTTCTTT. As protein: CASSAQGAMNTEAFF.

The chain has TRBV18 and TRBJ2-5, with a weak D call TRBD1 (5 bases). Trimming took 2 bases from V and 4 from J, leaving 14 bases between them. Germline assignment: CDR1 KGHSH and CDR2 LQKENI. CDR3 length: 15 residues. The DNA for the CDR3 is TGTGCCAGCTCACCAAGGCAGGGTGTGGGAGAGACCCAGTACTTC. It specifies CASSPRQGVGETQYF.

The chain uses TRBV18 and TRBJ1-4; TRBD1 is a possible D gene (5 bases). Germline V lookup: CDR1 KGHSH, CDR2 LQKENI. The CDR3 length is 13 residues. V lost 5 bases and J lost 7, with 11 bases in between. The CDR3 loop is CASSGRGGEKLFF. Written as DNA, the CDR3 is TGTGCCAGCTCAGGGAGGGGCGGTGAAAAACTGTTTTTT.

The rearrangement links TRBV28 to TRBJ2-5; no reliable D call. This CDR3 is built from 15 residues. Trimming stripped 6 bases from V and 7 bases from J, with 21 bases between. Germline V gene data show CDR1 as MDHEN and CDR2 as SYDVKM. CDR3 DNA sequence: TGTGCCAGCAGATTCCATGGGGATCTCCCCGGGACCCAGTACTTC. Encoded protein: CASRFHGDLPGTQYF. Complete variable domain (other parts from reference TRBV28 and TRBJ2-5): DVKVTQSSRYLVKRTGEKVFLECVQDMDHENMFWYRQDPGLGLRLIYFSYDVKMKEKGDIPEGYSVSREKKERFSLILESASTNQTSMYLCASRFHGDLPGTQYFGPGTRLLVL.

The CDR3, as DNA: TGTGCCAGTAGCTCCGAAAGGGGAGTCAGCTATGGCTACACCTTC. Its protein is CASSSERGVSYGYTF. The chain couples TRBV19 to TRBJ1-2, with D possibly matching TRBD1 (5 bases). CDR1 and CDR2 from the germline V gene are LNHDA and SQIVND (reference sequence). The V and J ends lost 6 bases and 4 bases respectively, with 18 bases between them. CDR3 length: 15 residues.

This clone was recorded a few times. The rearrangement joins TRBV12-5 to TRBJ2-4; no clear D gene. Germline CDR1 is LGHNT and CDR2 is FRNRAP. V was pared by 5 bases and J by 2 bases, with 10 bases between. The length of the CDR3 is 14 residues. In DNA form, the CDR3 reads TGTGCTAGTGGTGCTTCAAGTACCAAAAACATTCAGTACTTC. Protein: CASGASSTKNIQYF.

In DNA, the CDR3 is TGTGCCAGTAGTAGGAGAGGGCAAGAGACCCAGTACTTC. Protein sequence: CASSRRGQETQYF. V is TRBV19 and J is TRBJ2-5, with D tentatively TRBD2 (5 bases). Trimming removed 4 bases from V and 2 bases from J, with 8 bases in between. Per germline, CDR1 LNHDA and CDR2 SQIVND (reference sequence). This CDR3 is 13 amino acids long.

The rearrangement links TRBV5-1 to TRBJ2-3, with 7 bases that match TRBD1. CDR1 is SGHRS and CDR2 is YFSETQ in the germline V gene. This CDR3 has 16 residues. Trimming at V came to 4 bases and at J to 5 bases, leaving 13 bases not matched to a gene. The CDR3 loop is CASSPPSGGRRDTQYF. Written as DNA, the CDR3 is TGCGCCAGCAGCCCCCCTTCAGGGGGAAGGAGAGATACGCAGTATTTT.

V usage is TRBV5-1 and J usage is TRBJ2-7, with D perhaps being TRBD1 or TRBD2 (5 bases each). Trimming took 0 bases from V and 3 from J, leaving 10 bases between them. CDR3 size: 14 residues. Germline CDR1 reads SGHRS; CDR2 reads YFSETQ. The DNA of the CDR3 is TGCGCCAGCAGCTTGGCGGGGACCGTCTACGAGCAGTACTTC. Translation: CASSLAGTVYEQYF. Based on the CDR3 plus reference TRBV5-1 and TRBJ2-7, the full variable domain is KAGVTQTPRYLIKTRGQQVTLSCSPISGHRSVSWYQQTPGQGLQFLFEYFSETQRNKGNFPGRFSGRQFSNSRSEMNVSTLELGDSALYLCASSLAGTVYEQYFGPGTRLTVT.

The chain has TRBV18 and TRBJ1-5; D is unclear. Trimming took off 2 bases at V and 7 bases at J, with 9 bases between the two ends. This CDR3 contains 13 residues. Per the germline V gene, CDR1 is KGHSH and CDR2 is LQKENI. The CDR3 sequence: CASSPEAWQPQHF. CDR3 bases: TGTGCCAGCTCACCAGAGGCGTGGCAGCCCCAGCATTTT.

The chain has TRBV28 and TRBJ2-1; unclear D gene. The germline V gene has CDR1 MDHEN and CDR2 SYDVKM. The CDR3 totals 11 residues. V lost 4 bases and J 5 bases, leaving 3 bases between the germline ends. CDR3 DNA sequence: TGTGCCAGCAGTTCGAACAATGAGCAGTTCTTC. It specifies CASSSNNEQFF.

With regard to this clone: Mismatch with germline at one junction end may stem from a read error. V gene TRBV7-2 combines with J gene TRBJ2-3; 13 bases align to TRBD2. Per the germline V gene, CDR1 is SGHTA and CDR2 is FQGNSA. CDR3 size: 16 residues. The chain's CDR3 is CASSLFGSGLAGREDF. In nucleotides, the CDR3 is TGTGCCAGCAGCTTATTCGGGTCGGGACTAGCGGGGAGGGAGGATTTT.

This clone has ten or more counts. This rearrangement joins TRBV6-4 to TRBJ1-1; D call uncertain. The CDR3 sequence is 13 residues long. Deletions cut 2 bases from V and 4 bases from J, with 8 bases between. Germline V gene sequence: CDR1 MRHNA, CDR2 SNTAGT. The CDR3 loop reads CASSDGHSTEAFF. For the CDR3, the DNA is TGTGCCAGCAGTGACGGTCACAGCACTGAAGCTTTCTTT.

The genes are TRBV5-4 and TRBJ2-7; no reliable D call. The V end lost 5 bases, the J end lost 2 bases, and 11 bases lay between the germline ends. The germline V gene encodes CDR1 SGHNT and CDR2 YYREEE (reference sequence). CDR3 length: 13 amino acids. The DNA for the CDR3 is TGTGCCAGCAGTTCTCCATGGGCCTACGAGCAGTACTTC. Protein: CASSSPWAYEQYF.

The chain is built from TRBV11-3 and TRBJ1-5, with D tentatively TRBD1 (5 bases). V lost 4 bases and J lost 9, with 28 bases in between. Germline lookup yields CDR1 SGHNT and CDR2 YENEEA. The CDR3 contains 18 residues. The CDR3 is CASSSWRGVVGEQLPQHF. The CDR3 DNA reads TGTGCCAGCAGCTCATGGCGGGGGGTAGTCGGGGAGCAGCTGCCCCAGCATTTT.

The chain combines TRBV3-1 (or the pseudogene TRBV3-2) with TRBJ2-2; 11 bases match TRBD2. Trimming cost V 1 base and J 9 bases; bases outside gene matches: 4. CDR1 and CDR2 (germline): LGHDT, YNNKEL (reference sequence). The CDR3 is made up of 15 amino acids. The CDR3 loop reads CASSQGLAGGRELFF. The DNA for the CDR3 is TGTGCCAGCAGCCAAGGCTTAGCGGGGGGGCGGGAGCTGTTTTTT.

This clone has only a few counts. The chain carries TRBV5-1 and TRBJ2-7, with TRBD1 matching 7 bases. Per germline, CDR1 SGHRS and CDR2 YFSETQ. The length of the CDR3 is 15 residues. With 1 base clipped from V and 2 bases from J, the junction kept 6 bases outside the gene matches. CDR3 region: CASSLLQGPTYEQYF. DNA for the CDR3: TGCGCCAGCAGCTTGCTACAGGGGCCTACCTACGAGCAGTACTTC. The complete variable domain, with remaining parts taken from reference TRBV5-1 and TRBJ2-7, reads KAGVTQTPRYLIKTRGQQVTLSCSPISGHRSVSWYQQTPGQGLQFLFEYFSETQRNKGNFPGRFSGRQFSNSRSEMNVSTLELGDSALYLCASSLLQGPTYEQYFGPGTRLTVT.